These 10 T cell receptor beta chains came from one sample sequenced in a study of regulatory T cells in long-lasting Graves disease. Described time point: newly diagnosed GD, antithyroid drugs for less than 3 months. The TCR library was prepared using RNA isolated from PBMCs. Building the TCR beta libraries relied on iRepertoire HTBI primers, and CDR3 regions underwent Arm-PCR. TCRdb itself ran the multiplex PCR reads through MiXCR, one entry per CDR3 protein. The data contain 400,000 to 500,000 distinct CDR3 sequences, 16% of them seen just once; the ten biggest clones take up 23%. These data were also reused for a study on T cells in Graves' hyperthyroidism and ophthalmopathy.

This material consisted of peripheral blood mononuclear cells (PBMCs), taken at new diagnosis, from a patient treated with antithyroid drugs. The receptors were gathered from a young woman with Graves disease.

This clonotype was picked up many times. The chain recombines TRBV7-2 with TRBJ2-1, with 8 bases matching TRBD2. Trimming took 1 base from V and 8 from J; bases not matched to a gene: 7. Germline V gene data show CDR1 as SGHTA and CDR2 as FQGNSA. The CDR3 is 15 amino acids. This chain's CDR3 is CASSLVAGIFDEQFF. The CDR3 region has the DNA TGTGCCAGCAGCTTAGTAGCGGGAATTTTTGATGAGCAGTTCTTC.

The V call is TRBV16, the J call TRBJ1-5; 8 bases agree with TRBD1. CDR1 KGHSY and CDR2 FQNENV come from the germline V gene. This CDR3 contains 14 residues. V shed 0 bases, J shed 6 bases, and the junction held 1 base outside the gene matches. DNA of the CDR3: TGTGCCAGCAGCCAATCCCAGGGGGCTCAGCCCCAGCATTTT. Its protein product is CASSQSQGAQPQHF.

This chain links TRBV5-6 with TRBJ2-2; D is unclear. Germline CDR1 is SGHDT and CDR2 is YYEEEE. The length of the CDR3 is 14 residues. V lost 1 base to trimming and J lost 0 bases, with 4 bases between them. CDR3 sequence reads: CASSLYSNTGELFF. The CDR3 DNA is TGTGCCAGCAGCTTGTATTCGAACACCGGGGAGCTGTTTTTT.

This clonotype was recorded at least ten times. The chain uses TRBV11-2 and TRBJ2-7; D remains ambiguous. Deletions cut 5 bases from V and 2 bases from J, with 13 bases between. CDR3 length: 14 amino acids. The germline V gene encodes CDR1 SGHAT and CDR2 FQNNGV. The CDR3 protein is CASSPPYEAYEQYF. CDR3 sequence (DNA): TGTGCCAGCAGCCCCCCCTATGAGGCCTACGAGCAGTACTTC.

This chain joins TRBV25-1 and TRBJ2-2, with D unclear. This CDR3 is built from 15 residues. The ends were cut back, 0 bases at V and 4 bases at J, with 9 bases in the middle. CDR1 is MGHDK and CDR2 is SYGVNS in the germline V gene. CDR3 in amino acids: CASSEYTSITGELFF. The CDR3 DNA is TGTGCCAGCAGTGAATACACCTCAATCACCGGGGAGCTGTTTTTT.

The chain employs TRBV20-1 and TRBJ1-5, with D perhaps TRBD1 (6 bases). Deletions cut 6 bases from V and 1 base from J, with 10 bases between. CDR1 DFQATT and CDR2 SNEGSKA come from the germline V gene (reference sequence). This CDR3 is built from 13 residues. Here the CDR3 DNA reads TGCAGTGCAGGAAGGGGGAGCAATCAGCCCCAGCATTTT. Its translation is CSAGRGSNQPQHF.

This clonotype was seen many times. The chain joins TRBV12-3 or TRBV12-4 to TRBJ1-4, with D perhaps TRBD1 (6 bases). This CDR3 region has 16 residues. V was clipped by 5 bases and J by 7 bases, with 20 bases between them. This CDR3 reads CASSLSPGHGVEKLFF. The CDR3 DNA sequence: TGTGCCAGCAGTCTCTCTCCGGGACACGGGGTTGAAAAACTGTTTTTT.

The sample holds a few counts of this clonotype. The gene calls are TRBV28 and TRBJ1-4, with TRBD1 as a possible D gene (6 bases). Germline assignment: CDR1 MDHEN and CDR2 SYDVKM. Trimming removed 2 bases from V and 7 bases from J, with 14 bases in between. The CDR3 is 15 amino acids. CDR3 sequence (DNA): TGTGCCAGCAGTTTACGGCAGGGGCTTTTTGAAAAACTGTTTTTT. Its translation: CASSLRQGLFEKLFF.

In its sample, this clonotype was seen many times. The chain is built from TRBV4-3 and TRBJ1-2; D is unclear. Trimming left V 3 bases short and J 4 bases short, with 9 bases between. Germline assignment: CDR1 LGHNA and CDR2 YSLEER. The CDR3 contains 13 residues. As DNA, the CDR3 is TGCGCCAGCAGCCATCGTCGGGCCTATGGCTACACCTTC. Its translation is CASSHRRAYGYTF.

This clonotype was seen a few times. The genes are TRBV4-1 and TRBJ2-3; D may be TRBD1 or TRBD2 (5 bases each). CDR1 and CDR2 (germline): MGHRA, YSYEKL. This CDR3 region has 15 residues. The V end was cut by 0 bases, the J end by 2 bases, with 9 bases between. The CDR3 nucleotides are TGCGCCAGCAGCCAAGATCGAGGGGACACAGATACGCAGTATTTT. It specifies CASSQDRGDTDTQYF.